Listed below are T cell receptor beta chains from one sample, sequenced in a study of neurological immune-mediated disorders. In TCRdb, the 5' RACE reads were re-called with MiXCR into one record per CDR3 protein. The table lists roughly 45,000 distinct CDR3 sequences, 13% of them singletons. The sample was PBMCs. The receptors shown here come from a young man in good health. The CDR3 runs from the conserved cysteine through the conserved F or W. The order of the fields is clone size, J gene, CDR3 length, D gene, V gene, CDR3 protein, CDR3 DNA. The D gene is left open where the match is weak. A row's size may be missing; if present it is once, few, many or a size class.

many TRBJ2-5 11 NA TRBV30 CAWDSQETQYF TGTGCCTGGGACAGTCAAGAGACCCAGTACTTC
NA TRBJ1-1 14 TRBD1 TRBV7-8 CSNSSATGPTEAFF TGTTCCAACAGCTCAGCGACAGGGCCCACTGAAGCTTTCTTT
many TRBJ2-5 15 NA TRBV5-6 CASSRRLTSQETQYF TGTGCCAGCAGTAGGAGGCTCACCTCCCAAGAGACCCAGTACTTC
many TRBJ1-1 13 NA TRBV7-2 CASSFQGLGEAFF TGTGCCAGCAGCTTTCAGGGGCTTGGTGAAGCTTTCTTT
many TRBJ2-1 16 TRBD2 TRBV20-1 CSARSLAGGGYNEQFF TGCAGTGCTCGGAGTCTAGCGGGAGGAGGTTACAATGAGCAGTTCTTC
many TRBJ1-4 15 TRBD1 TRBV15 CATSRDWTGGEKLFF TGTGCCACCAGCAGAGATTGGACAGGAGGAGAAAAACTGTTTTTT
many TRBJ2-7 14 NA TRBV5-1 CASSLGVADYEQYF TGCGCCAGCAGCTTGGGGGTAGCGGACTACGAGCAGTACTTC
many TRBJ2-1 14 TRBD2 TRBV5-1 CASSLLGLADEQFF TGCGCCAGCAGCTTGTTGGGACTAGCAGATGAGCAGTTCTTC
many TRBJ2-2 16 TRBD1 TRBV12-3/TRBV12-4 CASTSRTGVDTGELFF TGTGCCAGCACCTCCCGTACAGGGGTCGACACCGGGGAGCTGTTTTTT
many TRBJ2-5 13 TRBD1 TRBV28 CASRGQGEETQYF TGTGCCAGCAGGGGGCAGGGGGAAGAGACCCAGTACTTC
many TRBJ2-2 13 NA TRBV5-1 CASSVGPSGELFF TGCGCCAGCAGCGTAGGGCCATCCGGGGAGCTGTTTTTT
many TRBJ2-5 11 NA TRBV2 CASTTGETQYF TGTGCCAGCACGACTGGAGAGACCCAGTACTTC
many TRBJ2-7 14 NA TRBV5-1 CASSLFQYADEQYF TGCGCCAGCAGCTTGTTCCAGTATGCCGACGAGCAGTACTTC
many TRBJ2-5 16 TRBD1 TRBV18 CASSFGQGAFGETQYF TGTGCCAGCTCCTTCGGACAGGGGGCGTTCGGAGAGACCCAGTACTTC
NA TRBJ2-1 13 NA TRBV19 CASSADQHNEQFF TGTGCCAGTAGTGCCGACCAACACAATGAGCAGTTCTTC
many TRBJ2-7 15 TRBD2 TRBV20-1 CSARVLAGVSYEQYF TGCAGTGCTAGGGTACTAGCGGGGGTTTCCTACGAGCAGTACTTC
many TRBJ1-5 14 NA TRBV12-3/TRBV12-4 CASSLGGRGQPQHF TGTGCCAGCAGTTTAGGGGGGCGCGGACAGCCCCAGCATTTT
few TRBJ2-7 15 TRBD2 TRBV5-1 CASSLDSGGLKEQYF TGCGCCAGCAGCCTGGATTCGGGGGGGCTGAAAGAGCAGTACTTC
many TRBJ2-3 15 NA TRBV24-1 CATSGWHGLVDTQYF TGTGCCACCAGTGGGTGGCACGGTTTGGTAGATACGCAGTATTTT
many TRBJ1-2 14 NA TRBV4-1 CASSGPAADYGYTF TGCGCCAGCAGTGGGCCAGCTGCTGACTATGGCTACACCTTC